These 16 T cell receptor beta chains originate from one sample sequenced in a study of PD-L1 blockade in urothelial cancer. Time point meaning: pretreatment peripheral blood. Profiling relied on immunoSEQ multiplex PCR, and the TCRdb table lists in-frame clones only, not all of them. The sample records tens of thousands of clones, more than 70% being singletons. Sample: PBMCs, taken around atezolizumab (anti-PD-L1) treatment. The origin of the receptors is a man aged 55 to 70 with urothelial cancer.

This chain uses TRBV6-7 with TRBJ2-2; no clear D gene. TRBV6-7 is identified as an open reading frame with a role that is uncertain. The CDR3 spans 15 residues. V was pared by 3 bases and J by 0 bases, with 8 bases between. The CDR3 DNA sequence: TGTGCCAGCAGTTATGGGCGTCCGAACACCGGGGAGCTGTTTTTT. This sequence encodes CASSYGRPNTGELFF.

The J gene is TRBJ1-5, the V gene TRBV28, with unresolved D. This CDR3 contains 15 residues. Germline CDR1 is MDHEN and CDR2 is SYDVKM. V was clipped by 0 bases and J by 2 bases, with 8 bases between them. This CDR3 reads CASSLWVRGNQPQHF. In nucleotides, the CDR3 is TGTGCCAGCAGTTTATGGGTGAGGGGCAATCAGCCCCAGCATTTT.

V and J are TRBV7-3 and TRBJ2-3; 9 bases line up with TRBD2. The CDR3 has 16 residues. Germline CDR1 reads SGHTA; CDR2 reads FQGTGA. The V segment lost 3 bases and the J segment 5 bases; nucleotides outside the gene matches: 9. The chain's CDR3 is CASSFARGGRGDTQYF. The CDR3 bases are TGTGCCAGCAGCTTTGCGCGGGGGGGCCGTGGAGATACGCAGTATTTT.

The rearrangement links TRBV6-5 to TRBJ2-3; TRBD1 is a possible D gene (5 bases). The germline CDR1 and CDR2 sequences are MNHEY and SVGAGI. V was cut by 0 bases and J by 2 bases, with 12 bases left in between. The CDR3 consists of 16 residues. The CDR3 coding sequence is TGTGCCAGCAGTTACTCCCCCAGGGTTAACACAGATACGCAGTATTTT. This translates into CASSYSPRVNTDTQYF.

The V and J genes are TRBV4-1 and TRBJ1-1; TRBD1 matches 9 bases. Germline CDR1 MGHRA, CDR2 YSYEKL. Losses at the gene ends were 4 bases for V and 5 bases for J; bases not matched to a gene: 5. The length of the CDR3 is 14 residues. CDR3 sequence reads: CASSLGQGRTEAFF. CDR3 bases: TGCGCCAGCAGCCTGGGACAGGGCCGAACTGAAGCTTTCTTT.

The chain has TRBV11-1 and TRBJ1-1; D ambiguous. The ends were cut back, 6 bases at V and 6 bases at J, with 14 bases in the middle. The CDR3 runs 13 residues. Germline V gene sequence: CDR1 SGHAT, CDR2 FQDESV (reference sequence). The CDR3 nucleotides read TGTGCCAGCAGAACCTCGACCAGCGCTGAAGCTTTCTTT. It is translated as CASRTSTSAEAFF.

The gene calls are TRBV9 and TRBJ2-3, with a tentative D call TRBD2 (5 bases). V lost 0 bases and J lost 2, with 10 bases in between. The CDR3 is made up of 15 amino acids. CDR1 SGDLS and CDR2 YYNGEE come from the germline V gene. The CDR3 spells CASSVVAGDTDTQYF. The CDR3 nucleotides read TGTGCCAGCAGCGTAGTGGCGGGCGACACAGATACGCAGTATTTT.

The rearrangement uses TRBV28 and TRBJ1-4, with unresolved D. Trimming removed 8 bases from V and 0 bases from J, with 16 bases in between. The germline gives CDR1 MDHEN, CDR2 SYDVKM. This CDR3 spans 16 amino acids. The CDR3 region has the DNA TGTGCCAGCGGCACGGCACGGCGGACAACTAATGAAAAACTGTTTTTT. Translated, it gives CASGTARRTTNEKLFF.

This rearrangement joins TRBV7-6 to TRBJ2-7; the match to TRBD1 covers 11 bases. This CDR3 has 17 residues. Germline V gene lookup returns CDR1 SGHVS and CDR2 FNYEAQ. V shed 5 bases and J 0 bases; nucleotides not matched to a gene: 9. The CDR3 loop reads CASSQGGQGALSYEQYF. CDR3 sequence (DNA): TGTGCCAGCAGCCAGGGAGGACAGGGGGCCCTCTCCTACGAGCAGTACTTC. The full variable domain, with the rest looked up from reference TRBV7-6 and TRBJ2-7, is GAGVSQSPRYKVTKRGQDVALRCDPISGHVSLYWYRQALGQGPEFLTYFNYEAQQDKSGLPNDRFSAERPEGSISTLTIQRTEQRDSAMYRCASSQGGQGALSYEQYFGPGTRLTVT.

CDR3 amino acids: CASSVLQGSGYTF. The CDR3, as DNA: TGTGCCAGCAGCGTCTTACAGGGATCTGGCTACACCTTC. The V and J genes are TRBV7-9 and TRBJ1-2; a possible D gene is TRBD1 (6 bases). Germline loops: CDR1 SEHNR, CDR2 FQNEAQ (reference sequence). This CDR3 has 13 amino acids. V was cut by 5 bases and J by 7 bases, with 14 bases left in between. The entire variable domain, with the rest obtained from reference TRBV7-9 and TRBJ1-2, is as follows: DTGVSQNPRHKITKRGQNVTFRCDPISEHNRLYWYRQTLGQGPEFLTYFQNEAQLEKSRLLSDRFSAERPKGSFSTLEIQRTEQGDSAMYLCASSVLQGSGYTFGSGTRLTVV.

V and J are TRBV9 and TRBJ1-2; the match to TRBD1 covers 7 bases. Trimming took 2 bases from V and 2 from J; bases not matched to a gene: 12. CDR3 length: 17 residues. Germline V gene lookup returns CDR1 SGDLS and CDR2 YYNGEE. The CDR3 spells CASSVLARDSSNYGYTF. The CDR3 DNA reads TGTGCCAGCAGCGTCCTGGCCCGGGACAGTTCCAACTATGGCTACACCTTC. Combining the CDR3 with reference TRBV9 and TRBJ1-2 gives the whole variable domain DSGVTQTPKHLITATGQRVTLRCSPRSGDLSVYWYQQSLDQGLQFLIQYYNGEERAKGNILERFSAQQFPDLHSELNLSSLELGDSALYFCASSVLARDSSNYGYTFGSGTRLTVV.

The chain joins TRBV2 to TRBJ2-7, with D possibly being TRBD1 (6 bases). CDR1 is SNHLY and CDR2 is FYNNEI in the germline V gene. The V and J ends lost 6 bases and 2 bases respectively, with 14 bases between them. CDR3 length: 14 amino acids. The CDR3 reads CASRYDRDTYEQYF. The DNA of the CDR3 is TGTGCCAGCAGATACGACCGGGACACCTACGAGCAGTACTTC.

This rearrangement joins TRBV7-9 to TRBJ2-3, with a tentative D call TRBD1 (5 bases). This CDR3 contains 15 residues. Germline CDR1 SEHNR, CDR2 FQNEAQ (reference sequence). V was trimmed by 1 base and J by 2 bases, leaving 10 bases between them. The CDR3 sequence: CASSLDQGPTDTQYF. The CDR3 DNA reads TGTGCCAGCAGCTTAGACCAGGGTCCCACAGATACGCAGTATTTT.

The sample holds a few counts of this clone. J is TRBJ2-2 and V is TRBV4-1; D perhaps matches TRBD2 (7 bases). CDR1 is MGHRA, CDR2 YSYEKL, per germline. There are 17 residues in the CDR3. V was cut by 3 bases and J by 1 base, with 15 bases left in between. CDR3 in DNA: TGCGCCAGCAGCCACCTGGGCGGGGGCAAGAACACCGGGGAGCTGTTTTTT. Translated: CASSHLGGGKNTGELFF.

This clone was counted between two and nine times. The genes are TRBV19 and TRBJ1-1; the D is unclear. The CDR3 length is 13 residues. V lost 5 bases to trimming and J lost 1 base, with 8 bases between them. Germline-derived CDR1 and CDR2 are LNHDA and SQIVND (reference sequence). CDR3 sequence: CASSALPNTEAFF. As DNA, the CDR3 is TGTGCCAGTAGTGCACTCCCGAACACTGAAGCTTTCTTT.

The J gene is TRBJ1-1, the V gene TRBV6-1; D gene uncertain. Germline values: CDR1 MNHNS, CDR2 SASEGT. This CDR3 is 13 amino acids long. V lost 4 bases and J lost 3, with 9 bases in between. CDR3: CASSAEWYTEAFF. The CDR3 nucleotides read TGTGCCAGCAGTGCTGAGTGGTACACTGAAGCTTTCTTT.